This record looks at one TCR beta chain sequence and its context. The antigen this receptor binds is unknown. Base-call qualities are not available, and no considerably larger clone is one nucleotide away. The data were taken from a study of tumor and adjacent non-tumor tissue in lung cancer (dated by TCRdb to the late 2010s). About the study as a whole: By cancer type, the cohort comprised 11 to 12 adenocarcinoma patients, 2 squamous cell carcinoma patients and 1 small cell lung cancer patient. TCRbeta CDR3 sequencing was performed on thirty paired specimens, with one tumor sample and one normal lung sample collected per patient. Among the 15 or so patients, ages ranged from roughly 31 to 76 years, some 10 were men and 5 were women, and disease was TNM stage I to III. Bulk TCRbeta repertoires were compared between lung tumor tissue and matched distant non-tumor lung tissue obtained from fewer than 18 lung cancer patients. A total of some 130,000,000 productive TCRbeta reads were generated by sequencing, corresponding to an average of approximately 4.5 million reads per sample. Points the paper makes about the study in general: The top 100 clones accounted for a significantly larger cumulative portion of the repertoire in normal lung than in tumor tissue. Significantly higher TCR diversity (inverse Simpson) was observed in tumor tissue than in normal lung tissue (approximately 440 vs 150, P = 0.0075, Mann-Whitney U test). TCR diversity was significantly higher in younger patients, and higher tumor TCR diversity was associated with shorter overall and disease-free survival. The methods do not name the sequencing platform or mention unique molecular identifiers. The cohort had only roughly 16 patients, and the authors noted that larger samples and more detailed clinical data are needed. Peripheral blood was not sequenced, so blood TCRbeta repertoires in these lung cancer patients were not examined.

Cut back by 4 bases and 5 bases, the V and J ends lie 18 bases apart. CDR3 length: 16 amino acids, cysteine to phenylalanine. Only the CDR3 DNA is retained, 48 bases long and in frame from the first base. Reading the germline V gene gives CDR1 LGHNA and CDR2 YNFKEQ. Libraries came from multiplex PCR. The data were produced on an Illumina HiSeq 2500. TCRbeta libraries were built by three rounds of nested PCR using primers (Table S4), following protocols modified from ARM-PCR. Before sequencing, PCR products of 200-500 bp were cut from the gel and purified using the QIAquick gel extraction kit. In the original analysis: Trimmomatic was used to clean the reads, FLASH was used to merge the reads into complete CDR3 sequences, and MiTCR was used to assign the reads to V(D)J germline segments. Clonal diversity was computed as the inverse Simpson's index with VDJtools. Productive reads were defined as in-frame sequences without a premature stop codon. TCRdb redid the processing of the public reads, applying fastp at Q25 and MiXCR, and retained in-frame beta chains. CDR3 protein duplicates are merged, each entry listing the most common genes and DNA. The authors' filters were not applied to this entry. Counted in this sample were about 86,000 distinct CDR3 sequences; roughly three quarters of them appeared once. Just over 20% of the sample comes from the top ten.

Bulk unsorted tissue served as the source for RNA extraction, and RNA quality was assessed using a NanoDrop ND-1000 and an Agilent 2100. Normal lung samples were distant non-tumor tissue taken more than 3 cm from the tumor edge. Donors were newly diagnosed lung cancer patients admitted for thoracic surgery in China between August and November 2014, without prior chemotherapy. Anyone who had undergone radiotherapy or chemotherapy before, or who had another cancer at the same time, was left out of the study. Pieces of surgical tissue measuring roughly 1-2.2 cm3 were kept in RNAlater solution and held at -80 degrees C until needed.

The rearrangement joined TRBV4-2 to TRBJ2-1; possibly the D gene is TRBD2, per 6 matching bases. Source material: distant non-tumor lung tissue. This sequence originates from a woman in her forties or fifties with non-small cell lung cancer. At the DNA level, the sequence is TGTGCCAGCAGCCGAGGGAGTAGCGGAGACCACAATGAGCAGTTCTTC. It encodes CASSRGSSGDHNEQFF.